Below, 27 T cell receptor beta chains from the same sample are listed, as sequenced in a study of CD8 T cells in ankylosing spondylitis. TCRdb ran MiXCR on the 5' RACE reads and lists one entry per CDR3 protein. The sample has approximately 210,000 distinct CDR3 sequences; roughly 13% are singletons. Sequenced input: blood, either unsorted or a sorted T cell fraction (not recorded which). The receptor source for this set is a male donor with ankylosing spondylitis or in good health (not recorded which).

The chain links TRBV24-1 to TRBJ2-5, with a tentative D call TRBD2 (6 bases). CDR1 is KGHDR and CDR2 is SFDVKD in the germline V gene. V lost 2 bases and J lost 5, with 8 bases in between. The CDR3 is 13 amino acids. CDR3 bases: TGTGCCACCAGTGATTCAGGGAGGGAGACCCAGTACTTC. It codes for CATSDSGRETQYF.

V and J are TRBV20-1 and TRBJ2-1, with 9 nucleotides matching TRBD1. Germline trimming cut 0 bases from V and 6 bases from J; bases unmatched to any gene: 6. This CDR3 spans 15 amino acids. Germline CDR1 is DFQATT and CDR2 is SNEGSKA (reference sequence). CDR3 nucleotides: TGCAGTGCTAGAGACCCGGGACAGGGTGGCAATGAGCAGTTCTTC. Translation gives CSARDPGQGGNEQFF.

This clonotype was detected a few times. V gene TRBV6-6 combines with J gene TRBJ2-5; D gene uncertain. CDR1 is MNHNY, CDR2 SVGAGI, per germline (reference sequence). V shed 2 bases and J shed 5 bases, with 6 bases lying between them. The CDR3 extends over 12 amino acids. The CDR3 spells CASSYPLETQYF. The CDR3 coding sequence is TGTGCCAGCAGTTACCCCCTGGAGACCCAGTACTTC.

A few counts support this clonotype. This chain uses TRBV20-1 with TRBJ2-7, with 8 bases fitting TRBD1. Germline lookup yields CDR1 DFQATT and CDR2 SNEGSKA (reference sequence). The CDR3 runs to 13 residues. With V trimmed by 4 bases and J by 3 bases, 5 bases remained unmatched. CDR3 DNA sequence: TGCAGTGCTACCGGGACAGGTATCTACGAGCAGTACTTC. It codes for CSATGTGIYEQYF.

A few counts support this clonotype. The rearrangement uses TRBV20-1 and TRBJ2-5; the D gene is possibly TRBD2 (5 bases). The CDR3 has 16 residues. The germline gives CDR1 DFQATT, CDR2 SNEGSKA (reference sequence). The V end was cut by 0 bases, the J end by 5 bases, with 19 bases between. The CDR3 reads CSARDPGSSQLETQYF. The CDR3 DNA is TGCAGTGCTAGAGACCCGGGGAGCAGCCAGTTGGAGACCCAGTACTTC.

In this sample, this clonotype turned up a few times. The chain carries TRBV12-3 or TRBV12-4 and TRBJ2-1; 13 bases fit TRBD2. The CDR3 runs to 15 residues. With 4 bases clipped from V and 8 bases from J, the junction kept 5 bases outside the gene matches. The CDR3, as DNA: TGTGCCAGCAGTTGGGGACTAGCGGGAACGGATGAGCAGTTCTTC. Residues: CASSWGLAGTDEQFF.

In its sample, this clonotype was seen a few times. The chain has TRBV7-8 and TRBJ1-2; 7 nucleotides align to TRBD1. CDR1 and CDR2 from the germline V gene are SGHVS and FQNEAQ. The CDR3 spans 13 residues. Unmatched junction bases numbered 9, after V lost 5 bases and J lost 9 bases. As DNA, the CDR3 is TGTGCCAGCAGCAGTTTGACAGGGCAGAGCTACACCTTC. It specifies CASSSLTGQSYTF.

This clonotype was seen more than once but under ten times. V usage is TRBV11-2 and J usage is TRBJ2-2; D is unclear. CDR3 length: 17 amino acids. V gave up 5 bases and J gave up 1 base, with 17 bases separating them. Germline-derived CDR1 and CDR2 are SGHAT and FQNNGV. For the CDR3, the DNA is TGTGCCAGCAGCGTCGGACGATACGAGATGAACACCGGGGAGCTGTTTTTT. Its translation: CASSVGRYEMNTGELFF. Full variable domain (rest looked up from reference TRBV11-2 and TRBJ2-2): EAGVAQSPRYKIIEKRQSVAFWCNPISGHATLYWYQQILGQGPKLLIQFQNNGVVDDSQLPKDRFSAERLKGVDSTLKIQPAKLEDSAVYLCASSVGRYEMNTGELFFGEGSRLTVL.

This clonotype was observed a few times. The chain has TRBV10-1 and TRBJ2-2, with D maybe TRBD1 (6 bases). V gave up 0 bases and J gave up 7 bases, with 12 bases separating them. The germline V gene encodes CDR1 WNHNN and CDR2 SYGVQD (reference sequence). This CDR3 has 15 residues. Written as DNA, the CDR3 is TGCGCCAGCAGTGAGTCCCAGGGGTCCCTCGGGGAGCTGTTTTTT. Protein sequence: CASSESQGSLGELFF.

The chain carries TRBV4-1 and TRBJ2-5, with D perhaps TRBD2 (5 bases). This CDR3 comprises 16 residues. The germline gives CDR1 MGHRA, CDR2 YSYEKL. V was trimmed by 4 bases and J by 10 bases, leaving 25 bases between them. Here the CDR3 reads CASSLTLMAGGGDQYF. The CDR3, as DNA: TGCGCCAGCAGCCTTACACTTATGGCAGGAGGAGGTGACCAGTACTTC.

This clonotype occurred many times. The chain combines TRBV3-1 with TRBJ2-7, with D perhaps matching TRBD1 (5 bases). The CDR3 totals 14 residues. Germline V gene sequence: CDR1 LGHDT, CDR2 YNNKEL (reference sequence). The germline V and J ends were trimmed by 1 base and 2 bases, with 9 bases remaining between them. In DNA, the CDR3 is TGTGCCAGCAGCCAAGTTGGGGCGACCTACGAGCAGTACTTC. Its translation is CASSQVGATYEQYF.

V usage is TRBV2 and J usage is TRBJ2-1; D is unresolved. CDR3 size: 9 residues. V was shortened by 7 bases and J by 7 bases, with 2 bases between the two germline ends. From germline, CDR1 is SNHLY and CDR2 FYNNEI. The CDR3 region is CASKNEQFF. CDR3 DNA sequence: TGTGCCAGCAAGAATGAGCAGTTCTTC.

This clonotype has more than one count but fewer than ten. An end of the junction differs from the germline gene, which may be a read error. The rearrangement joins TRBV12-3 or TRBV12-4 to TRBJ1-6; D may be TRBD1 (5 bases). This CDR3 comprises 16 residues. CDR3 amino acids: CARSLGGTPGNSPLHF. CDR3 nucleotides: TGTGCCAGAAGTTTGGGGGGGACCCCAGGTAATTCACCCCTCCACTTT.

The genes are TRBV20-1 and TRBJ2-7; TRBD2 aligns across 8 bases. The CDR3 runs to 15 residues. Trimming at V came to 1 base and at J to 1 base, leaving 6 bases not matched to a gene. Germline V gene data show CDR1 as DFQATT and CDR2 as SNEGSKA (reference sequence). The CDR3 DNA reads as TGCAGTGCTAGAGTCGAGGTAGCGGGGTCCTACGAGCAGTACTTC. Translated: CSARVEVAGSYEQYF.

This clonotype was observed at least ten times. The DNA of the CDR3 is TGTGCCAGCAGTTTGACCCCTTACACCGGGGAGCTGTTTTTT. Its translation is CASSLTPYTGELFF. The chain combines TRBV12-3 or TRBV12-4 with TRBJ2-2; D is undetermined. The CDR3 loop spans 14 amino acids. Trimming took off 3 bases at V and 3 bases at J, with 8 bases between the two ends.

The chain recombines TRBV2 with TRBJ2-7; weak D call: TRBD2 (6 bases). This CDR3 is 15 amino acids long. V was pared by 3 bases and J by 2 bases, with 14 bases between. The germline CDR1 and CDR2 sequences are SNHLY and FYNNEI. The chain's CDR3 is CASSEEGTTAYEQYF. For the CDR3, the DNA is TGTGCCAGCAGTGAGGAGGGGACCACCGCCTACGAGCAGTACTTC.

This clonotype was picked up many times. The chain employs TRBV12-3 or TRBV12-4 and TRBJ1-1, with D maybe TRBD1 (6 bases). This CDR3 spans 15 amino acids. V lost 2 bases to trimming and J lost 1 base, with 11 bases between them. The CDR3, as DNA: TGTGCCAGCAGTTTATCCGGGGGCGCGAACACTGAAGCTTTCTTT. Translation gives CASSLSGGANTEAFF.

The rearrangement joins TRBV5-1 to TRBJ2-1, with 10 positions matching TRBD2. J lost 4 bases, V lost 4 bases, and 5 bases had no gene match. CDR3 size: 15 residues. Per the germline V gene, CDR1 is SGHRS and CDR2 is YFSETQ. The CDR3 DNA follows: TGCGCCAGCAGCGGTGGACTAGCGGAGTACAATGAGCAGTTCTTC. Translating gives CASSGGLAEYNEQFF.

In its sample, this clonotype was seen a few times. The chain joins TRBV30 to TRBJ1-1; no definite D call. The V gene's germline CDR1 is GTSNPN and CDR2 SVGIG (reference sequence). This CDR3 has 11 residues. The V end was cut by 1 base, the J end by 7 bases, with 7 bases between. The chain's CDR3 is CAWSDGVEAFF. CDR3 bases: TGTGCCTGGAGTGACGGGGTTGAAGCTTTCTTT.

This clonotype showed up just a few times. The DNA of the CDR3 is TGTGCCACTCCCGCTAGCGGGAGGGGGAATGAGCAGTTCTTC. This encodes CATPASGRGNEQFF. This chain joins TRBV7-9 and TRBJ2-1, with 12 bases matching TRBD2. CDR3 length: 14 residues. Germline-derived CDR1 and CDR2 are SEHNR and FQNEAQ (reference sequence). V gave up 10 bases and J gave up 7 bases; unmatched junction bases: 8.

This clonotype was counted ten times or more. The rearrangement uses TRBV6-6 and TRBJ1-2; D perhaps matches TRBD1 (5 bases). The CDR3 runs to 15 residues. V lost 6 bases to trimming and J lost 1 base, with 15 bases between them. Germline lookup yields CDR1 MNHNY and CDR2 SVGAGI (reference sequence). The CDR3 region has the DNA TGTGCCAGCAGGGCCCTCGACAGCTATAACTATGGCTACACCTTC. Translating it yields CASRALDSYNYGYTF.

This clonotype was counted between two and nine times. This chain connects TRBV7-9 to TRBJ2-1; 7 bases agree with TRBD2. The CDR3 is 14 residues long. Trimming removed 3 bases from V and 7 bases from J; junction bases left unmatched: 6. From germline, CDR1 is SEHNR and CDR2 FQNEAQ (reference sequence). The CDR3 is CASSLTSPGNEQFF. In DNA form, the CDR3 reads TGTGCCAGCAGCTTGACTAGCCCGGGGAATGAGCAGTTCTTC.

The chain recombines TRBV6-2 or TRBV6-3 with TRBJ1-2; possibly TRBD1 for D (5 bases). The CDR3 consists of 12 residues. Trimming took off 7 bases at V and 4 bases at J, with 10 bases between the two ends. Per germline, CDR1 MNHEY and CDR2 SVGEGT. The CDR3: CASTPDSYGYTF. The CDR3 DNA follows: TGTGCCAGCACCCCCGACAGCTATGGCTACACCTTC.

Many counts were recorded for this clonotype. The genes are TRBV27 and TRBJ2-1; D is unclear. V lost 4 bases to trimming and J lost 0 bases, with 25 bases between them. The CDR3 consists of 20 residues. Germline loops: CDR1 MNHEY, CDR2 SMNVEV (reference sequence). The CDR3 DNA is TGTGCCAGCAGTTCCAACCCCCCCGGGCAGTATGATAGCTCCTACAATGAGCAGTTCTTC. Translating gives CASSSNPPGQYDSSYNEQFF.

This clonotype was recorded a few times. The chain uses TRBV3-1 and TRBJ2-7; tentative D call: TRBD1 (6 bases). Germline CDR1 and CDR2: LGHDT and YNNKEL (reference sequence). The CDR3 is made up of 13 amino acids. V was pared by 4 bases and J by 3 bases, with 10 bases between. The CDR3 nucleotides are TGTGCCAGCAGCCTGGGACACGACTACGAGCAGTACTTC. Amino acid sequence: CASSLGHDYEQYF.

The CDR3 sequence is CASSVTGVDEQYF. CDR3 sequence (DNA): TGTGCCAGCAGTGTGACAGGGGTCGACGAGCAGTACTTC. The chain joins TRBV6-1 to TRBJ2-7; 8 bases are a match to TRBD1. CDR3 size: 13 residues. Germline CDR1 is MNHNS and CDR2 is SASEGT. V lost 4 bases, J lost 5 bases, and 4 bases stayed unmatched.

In its sample, this clonotype was seen a few times. This chain joins TRBV10-1 and TRBJ2-2, with D possibly being TRBD1 (5 bases). This CDR3 is 14 amino acids long. The V gene's germline CDR1 is WNHNN and CDR2 SYGVQD (reference sequence). The V gene lost 2 bases and the J gene lost 6 bases, with 10 bases spanning the gap. The CDR3, as DNA: TGCGCCAGCAGTGAGAAAGGACACGCCGGGGAGCTGTTTTTT. It yields the protein CASSEKGHAGELFF.